This T cell receptor (beta chain) was captured by sequencing in a study of CD8 T cells in Susac syndrome. The RNA, about 0.5 to 1 ug, was put through reverse transcription using random hexamers. An immunoSEQ multiplex PCR amplified TCR beta CDR3 over 54 Vbeta and 13 Jbeta. TCRdb fed the immunoSEQ multiplex PCR reads into MiXCR, producing one record per CDR3 protein. The top ten hold 0.084% of the sample, which has 130,000 to 150,000 distinct CDR3 sequences, 94% seen once. The sequenced target, TCR beta, came from blood CD8+ and CD4+ T cells. The control participants were healthy donors, and these controls were matched with respect to both age and sex. There are 13 residues in the CDR3. The germline V gene encodes CDR1 GTSNPN and CDR2 SVGIG (reference sequence). V was trimmed by 5 bases and J by 0 bases, leaving 8 bases between them. About this clonotype: Its cognate antigen is unknown.

Notes on the study in general: It was acknowledged in the study that the number of individuals who were included in its TCR sequencing and HLA analysis was relatively small.

This sequence joins TRBV30 and TRBJ2-1; D is uncertain. Sequencing used CD4+ T cells from PBMCs. This receptor was taken from a human donor in good health. CDR3 residues: CAWSRSSYNEQFF. The CDR3 DNA follows: TGTGCCTGGTCGAGGAGCTCCTACAATGAGCAGTTCTTC.